These T cell receptor beta chains were read from a single sample in a study of blood T cells in healthy people across ages. TCRdb itself ran the 5' RACE reads through MiXCR, one entry per CDR3 protein. The sample holds around 1,500,000 distinct CDR3 sequences, 28% seen once. Input material: blood. Receptor source: a woman in her thirties in good health. Each CDR3 is given with its conserved first and last residue. The D gene is left open where the match is weak. Clone size appears in some rows only: once, few, many, or a class for an expanded clone.

d_gene,len,v_gene,abundance,j_gene,CDR3nt,CDR3aa
NA,12,TRBV30,few,TRBJ2-5,TGTGCCTGGAGGGCGCGACGAGAGACCCAGTACTTC,CAWRARRETQYF
TRBD2,20,TRBV4-3,NA,TRBJ2-1,TGCGCCAGCAGCCAACTGGGGGTCCTCCCCGGGACTAGTATAGGTATTGAGCAGTTCTTC,CASSQLGVLPGTSIGIEQFF
TRBD2,15,TRBV9,few,TRBJ2-1,TGTGCCAGCAGCGTCAGCGGGAGCCCTTACAATGAGCAGTTCTTC,CASSVSGSPYNEQFF
NA,14,TRBV3-1,NA,TRBJ1-5,TGTGCCAGCAGCCAAAGGGGGGAGGACCAGCCCCAGCATTTT,CASSQRGEDQPQHF
TRBD2,13,TRBV20-1,once,TRBJ2-1,TGCAGTGTCTTTTCTAGCGGGAGGGGTGAGCAGTTCTTC,CSVFSSGRGEQFF
TRBD1,14,TRBV11-2,few,TRBJ2-1,TGTGCCAGCAGCGCGAACAGGGGGCAAGGTGAGCAGTTCTTC,CASSANRGQGEQFF
NA,13,TRBV12-3/TRBV12-4,few,TRBJ1-2,TGTGCCAGCAGCTACCAGACCAACTATGGCTACACCTTC,CASSYQTNYGYTF
NA,14,TRBV6-2/TRBV6-3,few,TRBJ1-5,TGTGCCAGCAGTTCCTCTGTGGGGACTCAGCCCCAGCATTTT,CASSSSVGTQPQHF
NA,14,TRBV19,many,TRBJ2-1,TGTGCCAGTCAGCCGGGGAGCTCCTACAATGAGCAGTTCTTC,CASQPGSSYNEQFF
NA,11,TRBV30,few,TRBJ2-7,TGTGCCTGGGGAACAGGGTACGAGCAGTACTTC,CAWGTGYEQYF
NA,13,TRBV7-9,NA,TRBJ1-5,TGTGCCAGCAGCCTACAGGATAGTCAGCCCCAGCATTTT,CASSLQDSQPQHF
TRBD1,16,TRBV20-1,NA,TRBJ1-6,TGCAGTGCTAGAGGGGGGGGACAGGGAGGTAATTCACCCCTCCACTTT,CSARGGGQGGNSPLHF
NA,14,TRBV3-1,NA,TRBJ1-1,TGTGCCAGCAGCCAATTGGGGCAGTGCACTGAAGCTTTCTTT,CASSQLGQCTEAFF
NA,15,TRBV30,few,TRBJ1-4,TGTGCCTGGAGCAGCCCCGGGGCGGTCCGAAATAAACTGTTTTTT,CAWSSPGAVRNKLFF
TRBD2,17,TRBV20-1,many,TRBJ2-3,TGCAGTGCTAGAGATCCTAGCGGGAGGGTTAGCACAGATACGCAGTATTTT,CSARDPSGRVSTDTQYF
NA,13,TRBV29-1,few,TRBJ2-7,TGCAGCGTGGGTGGGACTGCGAGGAACGAGCAGTACTTC,CSVGGTARNEQYF
TRBD1,14,TRBV12-3/TRBV12-4,few,TRBJ2-5,TGTGCCAGCAGCGAAACAGGGGCGGGAGAGACCCAGTACTTC,CASSETGAGETQYF
NA,14,TRBV27,NA,TRBJ1-5,TGTGCCAGCAGACCGGCGGGGATAAATCAGCCCCAGCATTTT,CASRPAGINQPQHF
NA,15,TRBV5-5,NA,TRBJ1-2,TGTGCCAGCAGCTTGGGTCCAGAGCCTAACTATGGCTACACCTTC,CASSLGPEPNYGYTF
TRBD1,17,TRBV20-1,NA,TRBJ1-5,TGCAGTGCTAGGGGGACAGGGCCGGGTTGGGGTAATCAGCCCCAGCATTTT,CSARGTGPGWGNQPQHF
TRBD2,16,TRBV24-1,few,TRBJ2-3,TGTGCCACCAGTGGCAGGACTAGCGGGGGTACAGATACGCAGTATTTT,CATSGRTSGGTDTQYF
NA,14,TRBV11-2,NA,TRBJ2-5,TGTGCCAGCACCCGTGGAGCTATCCAAGAGACCCAGTACTTC,CASTRGAIQETQYF
NA,14,TRBV7-2,many,TRBJ2-7,TGTGCCAGCAGCTGGACCTCAGGTTCCTACGAGCAGTACTTC,CASSWTSGSYEQYF
NA,13,TRBV29-1,NA,TRBJ2-2,TGCAGCACGTCAGGCGACGGCACCGGGGAGCTGTTTTTT,CSTSGDGTGELFF